Listed below are T cell receptor beta chains from one sample, sequenced in a study of vaccination effects on CD4 cells after COVID-19. These receptors have no known antigen. The repertoire was sequenced with immunoSEQ multiplex PCR; TCRdb's copy has only in-frame clones and lacks some. The data hold about 45,000 clones, with roughly 75% observed a single time. The material sequenced was CD4+ T cells from PBMCs cultured with a peptide pool, taken before COVID-19 vaccination. These receptors came from a human donor who had a prior SARS-CoV-2 infection. The CDR3 runs from the conserved cysteine through the conserved F or W. Some rows mark clone size as missing; the rest say once, few, many or name a class of expanded clone.

>.|TRBV7-9
CASSLQPGMNTGELFF
>.|TRBV5-4
CASSRPLLGTGYNEQFF
>.|TRBV2
CASSRTDSGANVLTF
>.|TRBV12-3/TRBV12-4
CASSLPQYEQYF
>once|TRBV7-3
CASSLIFVLTSGGGPIPSTDTQYF
>few|TRBV28
CASSLTGQGSYNEQFF
>few|TRBV24-1
CATSDFASGGDNEQFF
>.|TRBV13
CASSLVNSEAFF
>.|TRBV15
CATSNPGIFSYEQYF
>.|TRBV4-2
CASSQVPLSNQPQHF
>.|TRBV5-4
CASSPMGSGVHNEQFF
>.|TRBV12-5
CATSFEGSETQYF
>.|TRBV28
CASSPRKTANTEAFF